This T cell receptor (beta chain) was sequenced in a study of Tregs in tolerant kidney transplant recipients. Using immunoSEQ multiplex PCR, the repertoire was profiled, and TCRdb retains in-frame clones only, with some absent. The sample records tens of thousands of clones, around 83% being singletons. Regarding this clone: No antigen is known for it.

Study observations and caveats: This study did not directly address biological reproducibility. Expanding Tregs on activated donor B cells appeared to best identify donor-specific TCRbeta clones.

Per germline, CDR1 LNHDA and CDR2 SQIVND (reference sequence). This CDR3 is built from 14 residues. V lost 3 bases, J lost 0 bases, and 9 bases lay in between. Unstimulated regulatory T cells (CD4+CD25+CD127-), CD4+CD25- non-regulatory cells, CD4 and CD8 cells were FACS-sorted from thawed PBMCs. This sequence joins TRBV19 and TRBJ2-7; D is uncertain. The sample consisted of CD4+ T cells from blood. The sequence was obtained from a human donor in good health. The CDR3 protein is CASSIERNSYEQYF. The CDR3 DNA is TGTGCCAGTAGTATCGAACGGAACTCCTACGAGCAGTACTTC.